This section outlines one TCR beta chain sequence together with its context. Its antigen is unidentified. These data belong to a study of T-cell reconstitution after alpha-beta-depleted transplantation in children. The CDR3 is 16 residues long. The V and J ends lost 3 bases and 3 bases respectively, with 16 bases between them. Germline V gene lookup returns CDR1 SGHRS and CDR2 YFSETQ. Unique molecular identifiers were used to barcode this TCRbeta library. One entry per CDR3 protein results from TCRdb running MiXCR on the PCR reads. The table lists 500,000 to 600,000 distinct CDR3 sequences, over 20% of them singletons. Study-wide results and caveats: Newly produced T cells mostly provided counts and TCRbeta diversity after one year, as hyperexpanded clones declined.

V usage is TRBV5-1 and J usage is TRBJ2-1; D might be TRBD2 (5 bases). The sample consisted of PBMCs, taken before TCRalphabeta/CD19-depleted stem cell transplant. The sequence came from a boy in the first two years of life with Wiskott-Aldrich syndrome, due to receive a stem cell transplant. CDR3 nucleotide sequence: TGCGCCAGCAGCTGGCGACTGGCGGAGGTCTACAATGAGCAGTTCTTC. Translated, it gives CASSWRLAEVYNEQFF.